Reported below is one T cell receptor beta chain. Which antigen it targets is not known. The input lacks base qualities; no much larger clone sits a single base away. The sample is drawn from a study of T cell repertoires in urothelial bladder cancer (dated by TCRdb to about 2019). A note on the overall study: Clinical stages of the approximately 12 resected lesions were three cT0, three cTa, three cT1 and three cT2 or greater. The study compared TCR repertoire clonality in bladder tumors with that in benign bladder inflammation. Roughly 13 patients with bladder lesions undergoing transurethral resection were identified prospectively. Eleven to twelve resected bladder lesions, made up of urothelial carcinoma (UC+) and benign (UC-) specimens, were studied. The full study reports these points: A single T-cell clone reached up to about 15% of infiltrating lymphocytes in carcinoma specimens, compared with 2% in benign specimens. A median tumor infiltrating lymphocyte percentage of approximately 2% was observed in carcinoma specimens, compared with 9% to 15% in benign specimens. Urothelial carcinoma specimens had fewer T cells than benign specimens, with medians of 5,569 and 25,872.

Bladder lesion specimens were obtained at transurethral resection and were stored at -80C. DNA was isolated from bladder specimens obtained during transurethral resection. The TCR beta chain CDR3 region was sequenced with the immunoSEQ assay. The study's own analysis went as follows. For each specimen, T-cell fraction, clonal dominance and maximum TCR clone frequency were calculated. Drawn from immuneACCESS, this table holds only the in-frame rearrangements with V and J called that TCRdb kept. Clones are partly lost; checked studies trace under half to an unresolved V gene and leave the rest unexplained. Clone size and the V and J calls come from that table; the DNA yielded D and trimming. The sample records fewer than 15,000 clones, 55% to 80% of which are singletons. Around 9% of the sample lies in the top ten. The CDR3 has 11 amino acids, counting the end cysteine and phenylalanine. The entry retains the CDR3 DNA only, 33 bases that are in frame from base 1. CDR1 and CDR2, per the germline V gene, are MNHNS and SASEGT. Between the V and J ends, shortened by 8 bases and 5 bases respectively, the junction contains 9 bases.

What was sequenced was tumor-infiltrating cells from bladder cancer. The rearrangement combines TRBV6-1 with TRBJ2-5; no D gene call is confident. This TCR derives from a human donor with urothelial carcinoma. CDR3 reads: CASCLRETQYF. The base sequence is TGTGCCAGCTGTCTAAGGGAGACCCAGTACTTC.